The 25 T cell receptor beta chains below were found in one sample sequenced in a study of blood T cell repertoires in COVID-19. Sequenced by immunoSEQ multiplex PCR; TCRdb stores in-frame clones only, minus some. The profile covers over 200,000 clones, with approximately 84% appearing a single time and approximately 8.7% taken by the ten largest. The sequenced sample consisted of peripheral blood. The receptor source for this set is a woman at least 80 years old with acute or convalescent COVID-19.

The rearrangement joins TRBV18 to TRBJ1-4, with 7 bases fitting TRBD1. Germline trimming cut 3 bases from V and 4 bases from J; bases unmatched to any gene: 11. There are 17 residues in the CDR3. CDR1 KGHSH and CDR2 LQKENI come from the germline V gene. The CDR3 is CASSPAGPGQRNEKLFF. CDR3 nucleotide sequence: TGTGCCAGCTCACCGGCCGGACCGGGACAGCGTAATGAAAAACTGTTTTTT.

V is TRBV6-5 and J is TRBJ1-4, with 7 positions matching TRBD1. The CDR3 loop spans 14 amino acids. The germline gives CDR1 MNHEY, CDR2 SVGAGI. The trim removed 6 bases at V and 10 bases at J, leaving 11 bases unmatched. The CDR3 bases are TGTGCCAGCAGCCCGGCGACAGGGCGCGTAAAACTGTTTTTT. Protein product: CASSPATGRVKLFF.

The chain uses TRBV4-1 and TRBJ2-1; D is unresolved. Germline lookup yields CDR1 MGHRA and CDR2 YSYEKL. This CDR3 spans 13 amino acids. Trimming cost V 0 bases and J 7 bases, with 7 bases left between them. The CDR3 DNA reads TGCGCCAGCAGCCAAGAGCTATTGAATGAGCAGTTCTTC. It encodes CASSQELLNEQFF.

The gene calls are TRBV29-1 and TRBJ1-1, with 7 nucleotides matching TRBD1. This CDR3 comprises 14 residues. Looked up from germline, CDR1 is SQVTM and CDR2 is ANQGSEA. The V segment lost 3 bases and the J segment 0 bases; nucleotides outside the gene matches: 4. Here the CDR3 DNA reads TGCAGCGTTGAGGAAAGGGGGCTGAACACTGAAGCTTTCTTT. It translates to CSVEERGLNTEAFF.

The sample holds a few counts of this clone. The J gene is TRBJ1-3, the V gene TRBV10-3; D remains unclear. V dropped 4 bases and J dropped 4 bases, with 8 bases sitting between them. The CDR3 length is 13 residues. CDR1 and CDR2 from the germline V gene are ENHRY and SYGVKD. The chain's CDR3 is CAISGDSGNTIYF. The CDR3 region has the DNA TGTGCCATCAGTGGAGATTCAGGAAACACCATATATTTT.

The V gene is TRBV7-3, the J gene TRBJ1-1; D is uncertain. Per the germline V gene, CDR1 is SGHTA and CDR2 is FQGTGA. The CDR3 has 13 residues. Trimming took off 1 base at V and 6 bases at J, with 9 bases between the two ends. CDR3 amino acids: CASSLRRRAEAFF. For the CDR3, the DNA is TGTGCCAGCAGCTTAAGGCGGAGGGCTGAAGCTTTCTTT.

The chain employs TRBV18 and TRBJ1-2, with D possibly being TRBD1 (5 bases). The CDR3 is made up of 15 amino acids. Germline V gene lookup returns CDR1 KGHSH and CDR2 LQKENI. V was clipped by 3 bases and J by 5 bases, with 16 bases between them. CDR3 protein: CASSPVGAKDYGYTF. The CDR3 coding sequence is TGTGCCAGCTCACCGGTAGGGGCAAAGGATTATGGCTACACCTTC.

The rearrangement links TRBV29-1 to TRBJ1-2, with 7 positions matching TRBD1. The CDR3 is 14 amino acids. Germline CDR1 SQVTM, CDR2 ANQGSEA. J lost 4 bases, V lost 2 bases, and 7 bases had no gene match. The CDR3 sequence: CSVEFEGGSYGYTF. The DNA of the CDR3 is TGCAGCGTTGAATTCGAAGGGGGCAGCTATGGCTACACCTTC. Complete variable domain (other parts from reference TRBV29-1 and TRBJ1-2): SAVISQKPSRDICQRGTSLTIQCQVDSQVTMMFWYRQQPGQSLTLIATANQGSEATYESGFVIDKFPISRPNLTFSTLTVSNMSPEDSSIYLCSVEFEGGSYGYTFGSGTRLTVV.

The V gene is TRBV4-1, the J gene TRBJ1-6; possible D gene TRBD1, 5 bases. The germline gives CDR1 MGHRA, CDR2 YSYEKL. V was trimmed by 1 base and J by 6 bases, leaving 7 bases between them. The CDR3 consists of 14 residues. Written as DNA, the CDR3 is TGCGCCAGCAGCCAAGGGACATCTAATTCACCCCTCCACTTT. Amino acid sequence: CASSQGTSNSPLHF.

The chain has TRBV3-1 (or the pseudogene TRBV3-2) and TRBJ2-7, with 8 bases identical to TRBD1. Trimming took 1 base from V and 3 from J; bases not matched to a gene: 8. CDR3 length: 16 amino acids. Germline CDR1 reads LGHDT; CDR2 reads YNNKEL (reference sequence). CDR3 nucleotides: TGTGCCAGCAGCCAAGTTGGTGGACAGGGAGGCTACGAGCAGTACTTC. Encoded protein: CASSQVGGQGGYEQYF.

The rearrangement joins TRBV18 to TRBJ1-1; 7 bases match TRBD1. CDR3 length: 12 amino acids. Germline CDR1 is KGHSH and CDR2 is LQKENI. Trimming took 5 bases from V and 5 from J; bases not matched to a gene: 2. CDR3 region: CASSVQGTEAFF. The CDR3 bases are TGTGCCAGCTCAGTACAGGGGACTGAAGCTTTCTTT.

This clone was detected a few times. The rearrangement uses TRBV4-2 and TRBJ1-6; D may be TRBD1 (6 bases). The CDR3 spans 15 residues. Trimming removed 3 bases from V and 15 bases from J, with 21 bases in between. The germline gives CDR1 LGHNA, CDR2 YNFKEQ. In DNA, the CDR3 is TGTGCCAGCAGCCAGGAAAACACAGGGTCGGGGAGCCTCCACTTT. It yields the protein CASSQENTGSGSLHF.

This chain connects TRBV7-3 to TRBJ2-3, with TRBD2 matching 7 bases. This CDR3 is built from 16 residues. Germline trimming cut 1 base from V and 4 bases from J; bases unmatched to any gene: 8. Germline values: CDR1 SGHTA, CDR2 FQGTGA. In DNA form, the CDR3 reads TGTGCCAGCAGCTTAAGTTCTAGCGGTTTCCCAGATACGCAGTATTTT. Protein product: CASSLSSSGFPDTQYF.

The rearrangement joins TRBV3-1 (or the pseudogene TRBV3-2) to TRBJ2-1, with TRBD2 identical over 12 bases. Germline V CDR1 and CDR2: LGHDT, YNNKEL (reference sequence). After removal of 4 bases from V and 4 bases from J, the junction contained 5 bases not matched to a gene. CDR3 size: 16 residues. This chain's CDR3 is CASSPRTSGVYNEQFF. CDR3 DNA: TGTGCCAGCAGCCCCCGGACTAGCGGGGTATACAATGAGCAGTTCTTC.

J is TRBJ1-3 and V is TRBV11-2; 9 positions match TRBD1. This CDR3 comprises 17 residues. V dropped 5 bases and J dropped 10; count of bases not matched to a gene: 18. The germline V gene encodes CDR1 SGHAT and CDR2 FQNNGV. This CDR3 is CASSARHGQGPRETIYF. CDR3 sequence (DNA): TGTGCCAGCAGCGCAAGACATGGACAGGGGCCTCGGGAAACCATATATTTT.

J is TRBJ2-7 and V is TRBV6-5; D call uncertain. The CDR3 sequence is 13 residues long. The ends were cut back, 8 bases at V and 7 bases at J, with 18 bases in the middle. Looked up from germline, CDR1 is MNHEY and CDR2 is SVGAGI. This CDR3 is CASALSSSWEQYF. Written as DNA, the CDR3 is TGTGCCAGCGCCCTGTCGAGCTCGTGGGAGCAGTACTTC.

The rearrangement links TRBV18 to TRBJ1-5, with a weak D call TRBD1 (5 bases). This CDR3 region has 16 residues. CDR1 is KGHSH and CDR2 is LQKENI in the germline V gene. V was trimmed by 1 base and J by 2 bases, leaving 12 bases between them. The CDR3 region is CASSPQVGGGNQPQHF. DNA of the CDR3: TGTGCCAGCTCACCACAAGTTGGAGGGGGCAATCAGCCCCAGCATTTT.

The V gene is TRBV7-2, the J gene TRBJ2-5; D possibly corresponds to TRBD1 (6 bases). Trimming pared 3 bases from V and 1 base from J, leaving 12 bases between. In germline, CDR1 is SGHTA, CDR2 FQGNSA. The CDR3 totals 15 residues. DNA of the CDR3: TGTGCCAGCAGCTTGGGGGCCCGCCCCCAAGAGACCCAGTACTTC. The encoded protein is CASSLGARPQETQYF.

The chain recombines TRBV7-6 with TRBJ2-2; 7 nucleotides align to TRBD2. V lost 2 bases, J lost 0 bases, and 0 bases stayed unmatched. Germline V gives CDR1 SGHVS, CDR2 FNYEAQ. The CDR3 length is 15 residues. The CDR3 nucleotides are TGTGCCAGCAGCTTAAGCGGGACGAACACCGGGGAGCTGTTTTTT. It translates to CASSLSGTNTGELFF.

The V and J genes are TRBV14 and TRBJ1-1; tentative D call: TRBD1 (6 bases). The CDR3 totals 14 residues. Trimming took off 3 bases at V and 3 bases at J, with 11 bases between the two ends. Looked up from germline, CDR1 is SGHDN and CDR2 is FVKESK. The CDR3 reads CASSQSTGHTEAFF. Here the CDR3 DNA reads TGTGCCAGCAGCCAGAGTACAGGGCACACTGAAGCTTTCTTT.

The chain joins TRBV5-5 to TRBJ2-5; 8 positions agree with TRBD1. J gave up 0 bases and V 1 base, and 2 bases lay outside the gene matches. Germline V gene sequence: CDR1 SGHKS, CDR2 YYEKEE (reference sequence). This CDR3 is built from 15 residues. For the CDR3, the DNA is TGTGCCAGCAGCTTGAACAGGGGGTACCAAGAGACCCAGTACTTC. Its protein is CASSLNRGYQETQYF.

DNA of the CDR3: TGTGCCAGTAGATCGGACTTCTTCACGGATACGCAGTATTTT. Translating it yields CASRSDFFTDTQYF. This rearrangement joins TRBV19 to TRBJ2-3; the D gene is possibly TRBD2 (5 bases). With 6 bases removed from V and 6 bases from J, the gap between germline ends came to 16 bases. Germline V lookup: CDR1 LNHDA, CDR2 SQIVND (reference sequence). The length of the CDR3 is 14 residues.

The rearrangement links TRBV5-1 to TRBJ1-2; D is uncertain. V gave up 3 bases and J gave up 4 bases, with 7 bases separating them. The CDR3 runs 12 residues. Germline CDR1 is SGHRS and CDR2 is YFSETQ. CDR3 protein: CASSSTAYGYTF. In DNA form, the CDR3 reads TGCGCCAGCAGCTCCACAGCCTATGGCTACACCTTC.

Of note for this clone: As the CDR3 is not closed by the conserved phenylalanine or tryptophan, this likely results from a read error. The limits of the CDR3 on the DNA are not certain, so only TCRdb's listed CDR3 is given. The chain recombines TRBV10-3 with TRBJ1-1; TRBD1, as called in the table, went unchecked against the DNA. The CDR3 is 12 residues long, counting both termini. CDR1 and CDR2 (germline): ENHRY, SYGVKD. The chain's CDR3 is CAISPGQGVSLH.

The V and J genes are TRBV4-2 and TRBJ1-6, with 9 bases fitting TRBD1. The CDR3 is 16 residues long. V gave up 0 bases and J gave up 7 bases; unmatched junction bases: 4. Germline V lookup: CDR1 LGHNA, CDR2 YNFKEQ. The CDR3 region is CASSQELGQGNSPLHF. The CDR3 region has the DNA TGTGCCAGCAGCCAAGAGTTAGGACAGGGGAATTCACCCCTCCACTTT.